This T cell receptor beta chain was sequenced during a study of cytomegalovirus exposure and HLA in healthy donors. Overall study: The Caucasian-associated ancestry cluster contained about four fifths of the approximately 430 genotyped donors.

Study-wide findings and caveats: It was taken for granted in presence/absence analyses that sequencing depth across donors was roughly uniform. Most TCR sequences were rare, but some public TCRs occurred in many donors.

This CDR3 comprises 14 residues. The ends lost 3 bases at V and 6 bases at J; junction bases unmatched: 7. CDR1 is MNHNY, CDR2 SVGAGI, per germline (reference sequence). The PCR contained 60 Vbeta and 13 Jbeta primers. Generated by immunoSEQ multiplex PCR, the TCRdb table keeps only in-frame clones and is missing some. The table includes 100,000 to 140,000 clones, roughly 70% detected once. This clone was picked up one time. Antigen specificity is unknown. The sequenced sample was PBMCs. The receptor was isolated from a woman in her thirties or forties in good health and CMV-seropositive. This sequence joins TRBV6-6 and TRBJ2-7, with TRBD2 matching over 8 bases. CDR3 protein: CASSYGRGGSEQYF. The CDR3 bases are TGTGCCAGCAGTTATGGCCGGGGGGGTTCCGAGCAGTACTTC.